Sequencing of this T cell receptor beta chain was carried out in a study of blood T cell repertoires in COVID-19. Only one count was recorded for this clone. The protocol was immunoSEQ multiplex PCR, while the TCRdb copy is restricted to in-frame clones and leaves out a portion. The sample includes approximately 35,000 clones, approximately 85% of them seen just once. The clonotype comes from a man aged 60 to 75 with active COVID-19. What was sequenced was peripheral blood.

This CDR3 reads CASSYNLAGDGEQYF. CDR3 bases: TGTGCCAGCAGTTATAATCTAGCGGGAGATGGCGAGCAGTACTTC. V usage is TRBV7-2 and J usage is TRBJ2-7; 10 nucleotides agree with TRBD2. Germline V gene data show CDR1 as SGHTA and CDR2 as FQGNSA. V trimming: 6 bases; J trimming: 6 bases; junction bases outside the gene matches: 11. There are 15 residues in the CDR3.